The present TCR beta chain was sequenced within a study of blood T cells in healthy people across ages. As for the study in general: Capture via template switching afforded approximately one barcoded beta molecule per two T cells.

The authors ran a second PCR of about 7 to 11 cycles using a sample-barcoded 5' primer and a J-beta primer mix. Tagging of each cDNA molecule was performed by a template-switch adaptor with 12 random nucleotides. In TCRdb, the 5' RACE reads were re-called with MiXCR into one record per CDR3 protein. Of hundreds of thousands of distinct CDR3 sequences listed, approximately 39% are singletons. Trimming cost V 1 base and J 5 bases; bases outside gene matches: 19. CDR1 and CDR2 (germline): ENHRY, SYGVKD. The CDR3 is 19 residues long. Points on this clonotype: Its cognate antigen is unknown.

The study, taken as a whole, reports: There were more naive CD4+ cells and higher diversity in long-lived donors than in aged donors.

Collection of roughly 10 milliliters of peripheral blood was performed for each donor. The sample comprised blood. This clonotype originated in a woman aged 55-70 years in good health. This chain joins TRBV10-3 and TRBJ2-7; 8 bases align to TRBD2. CDR3 sequence: CAISEFGRVEAAGADEQYF. As DNA, the CDR3 is TGTGCCATCAGTGAGTTCGGGCGGGTAGAGGCAGCGGGAGCCGACGAGCAGTACTTC.